The clone carrying this T cell receptor (beta chain) has ten or more counts. Its antigen is still unknown. 5'-RACE, quantitative and with molecular barcodes, yielded the TCR beta libraries. Each CDR3 protein is one row after TCRdb ran MiXCR on the 5' RACE reads. The sample has about 480,000 distinct CDR3 sequences, roughly a sixth seen once. The data were obtained in a study of CD8 T cells in ankylosing spondylitis. General observations from the study: The authors found the disease-linked clones to be CD8+ and relatively rare in peripheral blood. There was a TCR beta motif, made of several highly homologous variants, that appeared characteristic of ankylosing spondylitis blood.

This TCR was sampled from a male donor with ankylosing spondylitis. The material sequenced was blood, either unsorted or a sorted T cell fraction (not recorded which).

The DNA for the CDR3 is TGTGCCAGCAGTCCAAGTGAGGTTTCCGAGCAGTACTTC. As protein: CASSPSEVSEQYF. The rearrangement joins TRBV12-3 or TRBV12-4 to TRBJ2-7; no clear D gene. The CDR3 is 13 residues long. V was trimmed by 5 bases and J by 6 bases, leaving 14 bases between them.